This TCR beta chain was identified in a study of blood T cell repertoires in COVID-19. Across the study: The cDNA or gDNA used as material had been derived from T cells, B-cell-depleted T cells, or PBMCs.

V was pared by 2 bases and J by 2 bases, with 1 base of the junction left unmatched. The CDR3 loop spans 14 amino acids. Germline values: CDR1 MNHEY, CDR2 SVGAGI. Data came from immunoSEQ multiplex PCR; TCRdb stores just in-frame clones and leaves some out. This table holds about 91,000 clones, just over 85% found once. The rearrangement links TRBV6-5 to TRBJ2-7; 9 positions agree with TRBD1. Material: peripheral blood. The TCR was taken from a woman in her 70s with acute or convalescent COVID-19. The CDR3 sequence: CASSYGTGPYEQYF. The CDR3 DNA reads TGTGCCAGCAGTTACGGGACAGGGCCCTACGAGCAGTACTTC.